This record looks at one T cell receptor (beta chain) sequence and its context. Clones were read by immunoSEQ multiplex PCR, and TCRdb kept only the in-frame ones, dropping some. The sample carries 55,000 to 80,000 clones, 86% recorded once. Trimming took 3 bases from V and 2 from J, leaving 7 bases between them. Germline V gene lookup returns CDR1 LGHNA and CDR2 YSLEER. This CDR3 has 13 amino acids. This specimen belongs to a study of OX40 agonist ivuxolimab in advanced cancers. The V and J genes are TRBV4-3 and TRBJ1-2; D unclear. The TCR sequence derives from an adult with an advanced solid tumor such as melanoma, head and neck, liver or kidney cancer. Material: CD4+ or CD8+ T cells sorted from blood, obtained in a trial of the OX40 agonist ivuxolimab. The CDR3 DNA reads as TGCGCCAGCAGCCAGGGTCTAAACTATGGCTACACCTTC. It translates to CASSQGLNYGYTF.